This T cell receptor (beta chain) was identified during a study of regulatory T cells in long-lasting Graves disease. Building the TCR beta libraries relied on iRepertoire HTBI primers, and CDR3 regions underwent Arm-PCR. TCRdb called the multiplex PCR reads again in MiXCR, with one record for every CDR3 protein. The table lists 300,000 to 400,000 distinct CDR3 sequences, 16% of them singletons, with 25% to 30% in the top ten. The germline V gene encodes CDR1 GTSNPN and CDR2 SVGIG (reference sequence). The CDR3 extends over 15 amino acids. Trimming took off 0 bases at V and 0 bases at J, with 9 bases between the two ends. Described time point: newly diagnosed GD, antithyroid drugs for less than 3 months. Scientists built the TCR library using RNA that was extracted from PBMCs. This clonotype has only a few counts. This sample was shared with a second study, whose subject was T cells in Graves' hyperthyroidism and ophthalmopathy.

The receptor was isolated from a middle-aged man with Graves disease. The chain uses TRBV30 and TRBJ1-3; D remains unclear. The sequencing here drew on peripheral blood mononuclear cells (PBMCs), taken at new diagnosis, from a patient treated with antithyroid drugs. The CDR3 DNA is TGTGCCTGGAGTGTATCCGGAAGCTCTGGAAACACCATATATTTT. Translation: CAWSVSGSSGNTIYF.